The clone carrying this T cell receptor (beta chain) came up many times. Its cognate antigen is unknown. RNA transcripts provided the source from which TCR beta CDR3 regions were amplified. TCR CDR3 underwent first-round RT-PCR with the HTBI primer set. TCRdb passed the multiplex PCR reads through MiXCR, listing each CDR3 protein once. The data show about 720,000 distinct CDR3 sequences, about 19% seen once. The sample comes from a study of T cells in Graves' hyperthyroidism and ophthalmopathy. Study at large: Blood was drawn when the patient was first diagnosed and still untreated.

The CDR3 sequence is 15 residues long. The junction had 6 bases not matched to a gene; V was cut back by 7 bases and J by 2 bases. Germline CDR1 is MNHNS and CDR2 is SASEGT. Regarding the study as a whole: The majority of expanded thyroid clonotypes above 0.001 also appeared in blood.

Patients were excluded for uncontrolled infection, other autoimmune disease, pregnancy or lactation. Initially, at the first diagnosis of hyperthyroidism and before any ophthalmopathy symptoms, blood was sampled. This clonotype originated in a woman aged 50 to 60 with Graves' hyperthyroidism that later progressed to Graves' ophthalmopathy. The chain joins TRBV6-1 to TRBJ2-3; 10 positions agree with TRBD2. Sequencing used blood. Here the CDR3 reads CASTSGGAPTDTQYF. The CDR3 nucleotides are TGTGCCAGCACAAGCGGGGGGGCCCCCACAGATACGCAGTATTTT.